Listed below are T cell receptor beta chains from one sample, sequenced in a study of T cells in Graves' hyperthyroidism and ophthalmopathy. TCRdb itself ran the multiplex PCR reads through MiXCR, one entry per CDR3 protein. Of 490,000 or so distinct CDR3 sequences listed, 20% to 25% were seen once; the top ten hold around 47%. Sequenced input: blood. The receptors come from a woman in her seventies with Graves' ophthalmopathy. The CDR3 runs from the conserved cysteine through the conserved F or W. The order of the fields is J gene, D gene, clone size, V gene, CDR3 protein, CDR3 DNA. A D gene is named only where the DNA matches it firmly. Some rows have no size entry. The others give once, few or many, or a class for an expanded clone.

J gene: TRBJ2-1
D gene: NA
clone size: NA
V gene: TRBV20-1
CDR3 protein: CSARDHMGYNEQFF
CDR3 DNA: TGCAGTGCTAGAGATCACATGGGATACAATGAGCAGTTCTTC

J gene: TRBJ2-4
D gene: TRBD2
clone size: NA
V gene: TRBV7-9
CDR3 protein: CASSSAWGGNIQYF
CDR3 DNA: TGTGCCAGCAGCTCAGCCTGGGGGGGAAACATTCAGTACTTC

J gene: TRBJ2-3
D gene: NA
clone size: many
V gene: TRBV7-2
CDR3 protein: CASSIERAYTQYF
CDR3 DNA: TGTGCCAGCAGCATCGAGCGGGCCTATACGCAGTATTTT

J gene: TRBJ2-1
D gene: TRBD2
clone size: NA
V gene: TRBV10-1
CDR3 protein: CASSDGGGSYNEQFF
CDR3 DNA: TGCGCCAGCAGTGATGGGGGGGGCTCCTACAATGAGCAGTTCTTC

J gene: TRBJ2-1
D gene: TRBD2
clone size: NA
V gene: TRBV5-1
CDR3 protein: CASSPLSTSGREQFF
CDR3 DNA: TGCGCCAGCAGCCCACTTTCGACTAGCGGGAGGGAGCAGTTCTTC

J gene: TRBJ1-2
D gene: TRBD1
clone size: NA
V gene: TRBV3-1
CDR3 protein: CASSRETGGFGYTF
CDR3 DNA: TGTGCCAGCAGCCGTGAGACAGGGGGCTTTGGCTACACCTTC

J gene: TRBJ2-1
D gene: TRBD1
clone size: few
V gene: TRBV19
CDR3 protein: CASSVRQGSPVFF
CDR3 DNA: TGTGCCAGTAGTGTGAGACAGGGTTCCCCAGTGTTCTTC

J gene: TRBJ1-2
D gene: TRBD1
clone size: many
V gene: TRBV2
CDR3 protein: CASITPGGSAGYTF
CDR3 DNA: TGTGCCAGCATTACTCCAGGGGGTTCGGCTGGCTACACCTTC

J gene: TRBJ1-5
D gene: TRBD1
clone size: few
V gene: TRBV12-3/TRBV12-4
CDR3 protein: CASSPGTALGEPQHF
CDR3 DNA: TGTGCCAGCAGTCCTGGGACAGCCCTAGGGGAGCCCCAGCATTTT

J gene: TRBJ1-2
D gene: TRBD1
clone size: few
V gene: TRBV28
CDR3 protein: CASSAMTGGADYGYTF
CDR3 DNA: TGTGCCAGCAGCGCAATGACAGGGGGCGCTGACTATGGCTACACCTTC

J gene: TRBJ2-5
D gene: TRBD2
clone size: NA
V gene: TRBV9
CDR3 protein: CASSGSGRESETQYF
CDR3 DNA: TGTGCCAGCAGCGGCTCAGGGCGGGAGAGTGAGACCCAGTACTTC

J gene: TRBJ2-1
D gene: TRBD2
clone size: NA
V gene: TRBV4-2
CDR3 protein: CASSARGGDEQFF
CDR3 DNA: TGTGCCAGCAGCGCCCGGGGGGGAGATGAGCAGTTCTTC

J gene: TRBJ1-5
D gene: TRBD1
clone size: few
V gene: TRBV24-1
CDR3 protein: CATSDTTGVQPQHF
CDR3 DNA: TGTGCCACCAGTGATACGACAGGGGTCCAGCCCCAGCATTTT

J gene: TRBJ1-1
D gene: NA
clone size: NA
V gene: TRBV5-1
CDR3 protein: CASSSDQVSTEAFF
CDR3 DNA: TGCGCCAGCAGCTCGGATCAGGTATCCACTGAAGCTTTCTTT

J gene: TRBJ2-2
D gene: NA
clone size: NA
V gene: TRBV5-1
CDR3 protein: CASSLAGTATGELFF
CDR3 DNA: TGCGCCAGCAGCTTGGCCGGAACCGCCACCGGGGAGCTGTTTTTT

J gene: TRBJ2-2
D gene: NA
clone size: NA
V gene: TRBV6-1
CDR3 protein: CASGGAANTGELFF
CDR3 DNA: TGTGCCAGCGGGGGAGCCGCGAACACCGGGGAGCTGTTTTTT

J gene: TRBJ2-1
D gene: TRBD2
clone size: NA
V gene: TRBV7-6
CDR3 protein: CASSFRTSPTSYNEQFF
CDR3 DNA: TGTGCCAGCAGCTTTCGGACTAGCCCTACCTCCTACAATGAGCAGTTCTTC

J gene: TRBJ2-7
D gene: TRBD1
clone size: NA
V gene: TRBV28
CDR3 protein: CASNPGQGPYEQYF
CDR3 DNA: TGTGCCAGCAACCCGGGACAGGGGCCCTACGAGCAGTACTTC

J gene: TRBJ2-1
D gene: NA
clone size: few
V gene: TRBV20-1
CDR3 protein: CSARDRGEYNEQFF
CDR3 DNA: TGCAGTGCTAGAGACAGGGGGGAATACAATGAGCAGTTCTTC

J gene: TRBJ1-2
D gene: NA
clone size: NA
V gene: TRBV19
CDR3 protein: CASSIDRGQLNYGYTF
CDR3 DNA: TGTGCCAGTAGTATAGATCGGGGACAACTTAACTATGGCTACACCTTC

J gene: TRBJ1-3
D gene: NA
clone size: many
V gene: TRBV6-1
CDR3 protein: CASSNGNTIYF
CDR3 DNA: TGTGCCAGCAGTAACGGAAACACCATATATTTT

J gene: TRBJ1-2
D gene: NA
clone size: few
V gene: TRBV11-2
CDR3 protein: CASSLNSQGQGYTF
CDR3 DNA: TGTGCCAGCAGCTTAAATTCCCAGGGGCAGGGCTACACCTTC

J gene: TRBJ1-1
D gene: NA
clone size: NA
V gene: TRBV5-1
CDR3 protein: CASSNAGAETEAFF
CDR3 DNA: TGCGCCAGCAGCAACGCGGGCGCGGAGACTGAAGCTTTCTTT

J gene: TRBJ2-1
D gene: TRBD2
clone size: NA
V gene: TRBV7-2
CDR3 protein: CASSSVAGAINEQFF
CDR3 DNA: TGTGCCAGCAGCTCGGTAGCGGGAGCGATCAATGAGCAGTTCTTC

J gene: TRBJ1-1
D gene: TRBD1
clone size: many
V gene: TRBV20-1
CDR3 protein: CSASLYRGVWTEAFF
CDR3 DNA: TGCAGTGCTAGCTTGTACAGGGGAGTGTGGACTGAAGCTTTCTTT

J gene: TRBJ2-3
D gene: TRBD2
clone size: NA
V gene: TRBV7-9
CDR3 protein: CASSLEGFRTSGVTDTQYF
CDR3 DNA: TGTGCCAGCAGCTTAGAAGGTTTCCGCACCAGCGGGGTCACAGATACGCAGTATTTT

J gene: TRBJ2-5
D gene: TRBD2
clone size: many
V gene: TRBV2
CDR3 protein: CASNGQRLAGGSETQYF
CDR3 DNA: TGTGCCAGCAACGGACAGAGACTAGCGGGAGGCAGCGAGACCCAGTACTTC

J gene: TRBJ2-5
D gene: TRBD2
clone size: few
V gene: TRBV20-1
CDR3 protein: CSAKWGGGETQYF
CDR3 DNA: TGCAGTGCAAAGTGGGGGGGGGGAGAGACCCAGTACTTC